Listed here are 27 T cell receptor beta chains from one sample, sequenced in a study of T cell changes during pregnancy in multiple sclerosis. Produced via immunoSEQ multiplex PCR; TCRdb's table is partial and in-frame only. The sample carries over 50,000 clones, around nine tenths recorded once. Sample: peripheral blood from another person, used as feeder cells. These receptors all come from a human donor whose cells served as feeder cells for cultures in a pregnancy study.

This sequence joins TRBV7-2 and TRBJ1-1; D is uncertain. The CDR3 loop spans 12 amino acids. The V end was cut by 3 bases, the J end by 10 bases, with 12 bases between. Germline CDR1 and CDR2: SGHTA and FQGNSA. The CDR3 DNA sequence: TGTGCCAGCAGCTTGGACTTGATACGAGCTTTCTTT. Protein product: CASSLDLIRAFF.

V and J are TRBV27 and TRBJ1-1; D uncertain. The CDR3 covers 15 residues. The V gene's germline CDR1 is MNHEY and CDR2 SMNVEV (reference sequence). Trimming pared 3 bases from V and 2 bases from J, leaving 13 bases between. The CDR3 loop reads CASSFKGGINTEAFF. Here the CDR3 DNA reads TGTGCCAGCAGTTTTAAGGGTGGGATAAACACTGAAGCTTTCTTT.

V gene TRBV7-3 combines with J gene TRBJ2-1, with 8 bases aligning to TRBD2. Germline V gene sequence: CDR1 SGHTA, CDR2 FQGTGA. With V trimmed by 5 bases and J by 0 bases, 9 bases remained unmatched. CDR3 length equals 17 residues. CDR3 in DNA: TGTGCCAGCAGCCCGACCGGCGGGAGGTTCTCCTACAATGAGCAGTTCTTC. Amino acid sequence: CASSPTGGRFSYNEQFF.

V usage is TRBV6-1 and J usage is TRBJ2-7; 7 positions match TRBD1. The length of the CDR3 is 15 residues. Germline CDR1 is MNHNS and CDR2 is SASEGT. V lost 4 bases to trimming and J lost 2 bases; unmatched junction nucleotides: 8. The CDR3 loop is CASSGGLRGPYEQYF. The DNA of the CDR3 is TGTGCCAGCAGTGGGGGGTTGAGGGGGCCCTACGAGCAGTACTTC.

DNA for the CDR3: TGTGCCAGCAGCCCCTGGGAAGGTTACGAAAAACTGTTTTTT. It specifies CASSPWEGYEKLFF. V and J are TRBV5-4 and TRBJ1-4; D unresolved. The ends were cut back, 4 bases at V and 8 bases at J, with 15 bases in the middle. Germline V gene sequence: CDR1 SGHNT, CDR2 YYREEE (reference sequence). The CDR3 consists of 14 residues.

Here the CDR3 DNA reads TGCGCCAGCAGCCAAGGGGTAGCGGGAGTCGATGAGCAGTTCTTC. It encodes CASSQGVAGVDEQFF. The V gene is TRBV4-3, the J gene TRBJ2-1, with 9 positions matching TRBD2. CDR3 length: 15 residues. Germline assignment: CDR1 LGHNA and CDR2 YSLEER. Trimming took 1 base from V and 8 from J; bases not matched to a gene: 6.

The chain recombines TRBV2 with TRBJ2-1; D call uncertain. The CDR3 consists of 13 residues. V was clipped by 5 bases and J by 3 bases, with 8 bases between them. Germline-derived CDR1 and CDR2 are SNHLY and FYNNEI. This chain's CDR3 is CASSTELYNEQFF. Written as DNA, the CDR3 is TGTGCCAGCAGTACTGAACTCTACAATGAGCAGTTCTTC.

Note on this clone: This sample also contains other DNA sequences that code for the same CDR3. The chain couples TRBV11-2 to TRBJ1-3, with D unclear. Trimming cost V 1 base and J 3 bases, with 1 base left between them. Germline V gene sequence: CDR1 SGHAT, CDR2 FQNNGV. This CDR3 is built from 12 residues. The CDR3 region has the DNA TGTGCCAGCAGCTTAGGTGGAAACACCATATATTTT. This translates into CASSLGGNTIYF.

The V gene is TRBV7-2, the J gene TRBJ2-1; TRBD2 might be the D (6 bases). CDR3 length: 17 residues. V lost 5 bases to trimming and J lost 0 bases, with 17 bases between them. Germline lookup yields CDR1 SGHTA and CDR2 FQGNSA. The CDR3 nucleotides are TGTGCCAGCAGCCCAAGACTAGACCCGAGCTCCTACAATGAGCAGTTCTTC. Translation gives CASSPRLDPSSYNEQFF.

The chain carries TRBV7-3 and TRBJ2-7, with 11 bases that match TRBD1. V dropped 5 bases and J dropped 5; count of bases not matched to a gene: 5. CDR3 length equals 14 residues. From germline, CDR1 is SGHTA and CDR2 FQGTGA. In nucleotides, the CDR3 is TGTGCCAGCAGCGATCGGACAGGGGGCAACGAGCAGTACTTC. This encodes CASSDRTGGNEQYF.

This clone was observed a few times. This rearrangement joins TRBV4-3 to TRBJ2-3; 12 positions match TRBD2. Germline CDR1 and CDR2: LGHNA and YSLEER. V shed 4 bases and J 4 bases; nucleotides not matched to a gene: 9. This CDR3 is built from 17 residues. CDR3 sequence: CASSPAAGLAGPDTQYF. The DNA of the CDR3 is TGCGCCAGCAGCCCGGCCGCGGGACTAGCGGGCCCAGATACGCAGTATTTT.

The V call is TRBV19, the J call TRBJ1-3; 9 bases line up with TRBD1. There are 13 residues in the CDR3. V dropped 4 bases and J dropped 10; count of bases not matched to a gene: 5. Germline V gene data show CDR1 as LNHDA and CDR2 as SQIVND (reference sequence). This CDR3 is CASSRTGDGTIYF. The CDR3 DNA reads TGTGCCAGTAGTAGGACAGGGGACGGGACCATATATTTT.

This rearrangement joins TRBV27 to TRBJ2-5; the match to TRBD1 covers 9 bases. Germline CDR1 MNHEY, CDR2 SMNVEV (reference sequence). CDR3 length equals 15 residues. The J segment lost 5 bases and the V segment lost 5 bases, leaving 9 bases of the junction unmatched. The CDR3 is CASSAPGQGLETQYF. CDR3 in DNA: TGTGCCAGCAGTGCCCCGGGACAGGGTTTGGAGACCCAGTACTTC.

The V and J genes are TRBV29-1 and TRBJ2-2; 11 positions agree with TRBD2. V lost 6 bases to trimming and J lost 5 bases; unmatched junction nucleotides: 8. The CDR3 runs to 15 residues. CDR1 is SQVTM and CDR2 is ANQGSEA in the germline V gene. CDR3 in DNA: TGCAGCGTGGACGCTAGCGGGGGGTGGACCGGGGAGCTGTTTTTT. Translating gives CSVDASGGWTGELFF.

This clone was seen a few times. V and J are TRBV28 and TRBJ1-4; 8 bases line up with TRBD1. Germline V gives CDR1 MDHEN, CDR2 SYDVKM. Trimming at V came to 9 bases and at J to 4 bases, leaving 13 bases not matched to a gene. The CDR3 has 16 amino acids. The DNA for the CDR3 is TGTGCCAGTCGGAGGCAGGGGGCGCTTGATAATGAAAAACTGTTTTTT. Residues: CASRRQGALDNEKLFF.

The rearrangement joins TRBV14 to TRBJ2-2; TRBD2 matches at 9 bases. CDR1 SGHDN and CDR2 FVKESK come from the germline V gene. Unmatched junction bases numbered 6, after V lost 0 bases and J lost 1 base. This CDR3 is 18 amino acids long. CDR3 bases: TGTGCCAGCAGCCAAGATGGAACTAGCGGGCTGAACACCGGGGAGCTGTTTTTT. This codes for CASSQDGTSGLNTGELFF.

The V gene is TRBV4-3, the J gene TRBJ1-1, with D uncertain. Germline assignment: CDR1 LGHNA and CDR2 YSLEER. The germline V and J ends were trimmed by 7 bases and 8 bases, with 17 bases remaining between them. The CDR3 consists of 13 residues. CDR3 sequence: CASTSTLLGEAFF. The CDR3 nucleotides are TGCGCCAGCACCTCTACCCTTTTAGGAGAAGCTTTCTTT.

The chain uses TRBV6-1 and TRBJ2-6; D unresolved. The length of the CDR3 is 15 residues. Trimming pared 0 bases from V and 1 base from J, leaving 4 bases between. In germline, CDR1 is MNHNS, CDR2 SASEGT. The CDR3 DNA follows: TGTGCCAGCAGTGAAGCAGGGTCTGGGGCCAACGTCCTGACTTTC. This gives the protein CASSEAGSGANVLTF.

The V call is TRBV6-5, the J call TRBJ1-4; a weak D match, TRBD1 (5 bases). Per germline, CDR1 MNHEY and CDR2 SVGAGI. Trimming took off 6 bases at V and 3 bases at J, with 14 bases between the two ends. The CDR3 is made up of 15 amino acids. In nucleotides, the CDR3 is TGTGCCAGCAGGACCCACCAGGGACCTAATGAAAAACTGTTTTTT. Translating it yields CASRTHQGPNEKLFF.

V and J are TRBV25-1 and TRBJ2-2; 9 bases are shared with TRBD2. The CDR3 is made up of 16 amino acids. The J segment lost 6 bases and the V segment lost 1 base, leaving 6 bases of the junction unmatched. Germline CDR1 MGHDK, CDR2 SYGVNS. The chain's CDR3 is CASSEWGSGRSGELFF. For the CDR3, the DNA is TGTGCCAGCAGTGAATGGGGTAGCGGGAGATCCGGGGAGCTGTTTTTT.

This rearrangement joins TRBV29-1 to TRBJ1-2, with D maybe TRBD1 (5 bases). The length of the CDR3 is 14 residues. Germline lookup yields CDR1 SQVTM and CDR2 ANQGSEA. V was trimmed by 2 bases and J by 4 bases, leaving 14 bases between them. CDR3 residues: CSVERAGTLYGYTF. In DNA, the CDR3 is TGCAGCGTTGAAAGGGCAGGGACCCTCTATGGCTACACCTTC.

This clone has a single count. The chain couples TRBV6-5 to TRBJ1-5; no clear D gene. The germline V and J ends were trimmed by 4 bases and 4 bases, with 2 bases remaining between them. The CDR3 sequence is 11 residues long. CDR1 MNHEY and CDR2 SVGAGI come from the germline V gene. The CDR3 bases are TGTGCCAGCAGTTCTAATCAGCCCCAGCATTTT. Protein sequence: CASSSNQPQHF.

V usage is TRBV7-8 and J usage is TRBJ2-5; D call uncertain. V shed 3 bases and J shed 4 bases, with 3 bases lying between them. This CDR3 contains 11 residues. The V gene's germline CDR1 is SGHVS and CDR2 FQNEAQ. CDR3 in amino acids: CASSFGETQYF. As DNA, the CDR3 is TGTGCCAGCAGCTTTGGAGAGACCCAGTACTTC.

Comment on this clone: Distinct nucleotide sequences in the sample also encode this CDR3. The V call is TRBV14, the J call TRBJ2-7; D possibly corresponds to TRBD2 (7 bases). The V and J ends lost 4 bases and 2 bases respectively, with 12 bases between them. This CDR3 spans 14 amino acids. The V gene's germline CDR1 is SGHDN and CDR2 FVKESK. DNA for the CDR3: TGTGCCAGCAGCCGCGCGGGGGCTCCCTACGAGCAGTACTTC. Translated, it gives CASSRAGAPYEQYF.

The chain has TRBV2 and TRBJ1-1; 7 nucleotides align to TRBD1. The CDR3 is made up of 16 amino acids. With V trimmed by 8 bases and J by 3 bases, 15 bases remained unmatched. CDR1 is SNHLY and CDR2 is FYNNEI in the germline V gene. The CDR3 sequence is CASRRWQGGEDTEAFF. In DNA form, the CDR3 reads TGTGCCAGCCGACGGTGGCAGGGGGGGGAGGACACTGAAGCTTTCTTT.

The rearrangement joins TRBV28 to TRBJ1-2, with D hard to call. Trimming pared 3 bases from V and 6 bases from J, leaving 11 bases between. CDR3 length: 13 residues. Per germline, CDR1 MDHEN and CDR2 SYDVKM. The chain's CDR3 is CASSFLVRDGYTF. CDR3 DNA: TGTGCCAGCAGTTTCCTGGTGAGGGATGGCTACACCTTC.

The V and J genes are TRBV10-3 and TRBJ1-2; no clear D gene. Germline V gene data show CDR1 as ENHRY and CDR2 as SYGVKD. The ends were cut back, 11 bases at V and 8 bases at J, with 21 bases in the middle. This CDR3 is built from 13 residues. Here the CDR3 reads CAADPDASRGYTF. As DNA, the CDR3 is TGTGCCGCCGACCCCGACGCTTCACGGGGCTACACCTTC.